One TCR beta chain is described in this entry. Its antigen is unknown. These data come from a study of T cells after yellow fever vaccination. Study-wide context: SMART-Seq v4 Ultra Low Input handled preparation of low-cell-number fractions.

General study findings and limits: Most clones from primary vaccination were detected again post-booster (about 96% CD4, about 85% CD8).

V dropped 6 bases and J dropped 7; count of bases not matched to a gene: 9. Germline V gene lookup returns CDR1 LNHDA and CDR2 SQIVND (reference sequence). The CDR3 sequence is 14 residues long. TCRdb used MiXCR to reprocess the 5' RACE reads, holding one entry per CDR3 protein. The sample shows hundreds of thousands of distinct CDR3 sequences, 9% to 15% of them seen only once. The sequence was obtained from a man younger than 45 who received the YFV17D yellow fever vaccine. The sample was PBMCs, taken on the day of the yellow fever booster vaccination. The chain recombines TRBV19 with TRBJ1-1, with 9 bases aligning to TRBD1. The CDR3 DNA is TGTGCCAGTAGGCTACAGGGGGCTCTCGGTGAAGCTTTCTTT. Translated: CASRLQGALGEAFF.